Described below is a single TCR beta chain sequence and its context. The antigen is undetermined. This specimen belongs to a study of graft-versus-host responses after intestinal transplantation. Trimming cost V 7 bases and J 1 base; bases outside gene matches: 4. This CDR3 is built from 14 residues. CDR1 is SGHNT and CDR2 is YYREEE in the germline V gene (reference sequence). The assay was immunoSEQ multiplex PCR, and TCRdb's table has in-frame clones only and misses some. The repertoire holds over 90,000 clones, with approximately 94% as singletons. This clonotype originated in a human donor who received an intestinal transplant. The gene calls are TRBV5-4 and TRBJ1-1; 10 bases match TRBD1. The starting material was unstimulated CD8+ T cells sorted from spleen or lymph node cells, obtained before intestinal transplant. The CDR3 protein is CASETGGTNTEAFF. The CDR3 bases are TGTGCCAGCGAGACAGGGGGCACGAACACTGAAGCTTTCTTT. The variable domain in full, with the rest retrieved from reference TRBV5-4 and TRBJ1-1, is ETGVTQSPTHLIKTRGQQVTLRCSSQSGHNTVSWYQQALGQGPQFIFQYYREEENGRGNFPPRFSGLQFPNYSSELNVNALELDDSALYLCASETGGTNTEAFFGQGTRLTVV.